This is a list of T cell receptor beta chains from one sample in a study of cytomegalovirus exposure and HLA in healthy donors. Only in-frame clones appear in the TCRdb table, and some are missing; sequencing was by immunoSEQ multiplex PCR. The table includes over 100,000 clones, around nine tenths detected once. The sequenced sample consisted of PBMCs. These receptors were obtained from a woman aged 18 to 35 in good health and CMV-seronegative. CDR3s include the opening cysteine and the closing phenylalanine or tryptophan. The D gene is left open where the match is weak.

j_gene | d_gene | v_gene | CDR3aa | CDR3nt
TRBJ2-5 | TRBD1 | TRBV2 | CASSARQGGWETQYF | TGTGCCAGCAGCGCCCGACAGGGTGGGTGGGAGACCCAGTACTTC
TRBJ2-5 | . | TRBV11-2 | CASSHTSGDETQYF | TGTGCCAGCAGCCACACCTCGGGGGACGAGACCCAGTACTTC
TRBJ1-1 | . | TRBV28 | CASSQHTTGRQEAFF | TGTGCCAGCAGCCAACATACCACAGGACGTCAGGAAGCTTTCTTT
TRBJ2-2 | TRBD2 | TRBV5-1 | CASSLGTRGGIGDAGELFF | TGCGCCAGCAGCTTGGGGACTAGAGGCGGCATAGGTGACGCCGGGGAGCTGTTTTTT
TRBJ1-2 | . | TRBV28 | CASQPGGPDYGYTF | TGTGCCAGTCAACCGGGGGGCCCCGACTATGGCTACACCTTC
TRBJ2-1 | TRBD2 | TRBV18 | CASSLVKLAANEQFF | TGTGCCAGCTCACTGGTCAAGCTAGCGGCGAATGAGCAGTTCTTC
TRBJ1-3 | . | TRBV7-8 | CASSLGHTSGNTIYF | TGTGCCAGCAGCTTAGGACATACATCCGGAAACACCATATATTTT
TRBJ1-2 | TRBD1 | TRBV10-3 | CAISEPTITTGGFGYGYTF | TGTGCCATCAGTGAGCCTACCATCACCACAGGGGGCTTTGGCTATGGCTACACCTTC
TRBJ2-5 | . | TRBV5-1 | CASSLEPGQETQYF | TGCGCCAGCAGCTTGGAACCGGGACAAGAGACCCAGTACTTC
TRBJ1-3 | TRBD1 | TRBV15 | CATSTRQGSSGNTIYF | TGTGCCACCAGCACCCGACAGGGGAGCTCTGGAAACACCATATATTTT